This T cell receptor beta chain was captured in a study of cytomegalovirus exposure and HLA in healthy donors. Study-wide points: The study reported that TCR beta sequences accurately predicted HLA-A and HLA-B alleles in most subjects. As a later analysis revealed, the rate of TCR association differed by HLA locus, with DRB1 most and HLA-C fewest. Earlier analysis found most TCR beta V segments productive about 87% or about 30% of the time.

The CDR3 has 14 amino acids. Germline V CDR1 and CDR2: MNHEY, SMNVEV (reference sequence). The PCR contained 60 Vbeta and 13 Jbeta primers. Measured with immunoSEQ multiplex PCR; TCRdb has only the in-frame clones, and not every one. Among about 100,000 clones, 10% were seen once, and the ten largest hold approximately 6%. In its sample, this clone was seen a few times. The target antigen is unknown. Compared with germline, one end of the junction differs, possibly owing to a read error. The sequencing input was PBMCs. This chain uses TRBV27 with TRBJ2-7; weak D call: TRBD1 (5 bases). This sequence was found in a middle-aged man in good health and CMV-seropositive. CDR3 sequence (DNA): TGTGCCAGCAGTTTATCCAGGGCCTCCCACGAGCAGTACTTC. Translating it yields CASSLSRASHEQYF.